This T cell receptor (beta chain) was identified in a study of CD8 T cells in Susac syndrome (dated by TCRdb to between 2018 and 2020). Notes on the research overall: Among the Susac syndrome patients who were sequenced, clinically active disease was present in 5 or 6 and clinical remission was observed in eight or nine. The study used repertoire sequencing to test whether antigen drove CD8+ T cell activation and differentiation in Susac syndrome. Susac syndrome patients were therapy-naive, on corticosteroids (some also receiving IVIg), or on IVIg alone at blood withdrawal.

The paper as a whole reports these results and caveats: In the CD4+ T cell repertoire of Susac syndrome patients, clonal expansion was not detected. The number of individuals in the TCR sequencing and HLA analysis was acknowledged as relatively small.

About this clonotype: Its antigen is currently not known. No clone much larger than this one lies a single base away; base qualities are absent.

High-throughput TCR beta sequencing profiled peripheral blood CD8+ and CD4+ T cells from healthy donors, Susac syndrome patients and multiple sclerosis patients. The Susac syndrome patients fulfilled recently defined diagnostic criteria for either definite or probable disease. Bulk CD8+ and CD4+ T cells were purified by magnetic negative isolation, whereas CD8+ TEMRA cells were enriched by FACS. Blood was drawn into EDTA tubes, processed within 24 hours, and PBMCs were isolated by density gradient centrifugation. PBMCs intended for TCR sequencing were cryopreserved in liquid nitrogen and were subsequently thawed in a 37 degrees C water bath. Purity of sorted or isolated CD4+, CD8+ and CD8+ TEMRA cells was at least 90%. RNA was extracted using the RNeasy kit, and about 0.5 to 1 ug of the RNA was reverse transcribed with random hexamers. The immunoSEQ multiplex PCR assay, which covers 54 Vbeta and 13 Jbeta segments, was used to amplify TCR beta CDR3 regions. Bias from PCR amplification was corrected by using a synthetic template baseline for primer optimization and for computational correction. On the study's bioinformatics: Reads were annotated to V, D and J genes per IMGT and analyzed with immunoSEQ Analyzer, keeping only productive sequences. To calculate clonality, Shannon entropy was normalized by log2 of the number of productive unique sequences and then subtracted from one. Public and private clones were assessed among the 100 most prevalent clones of each patient and control. Clones were defined as Susac-specific if absent from the healthy and MS cohorts, from 1052 published viral clones and from other ImmuneACCESS disease sequences. The public reads were reprocessed in TCRdb via fastp at Q25 and MiXCR, keeping in-frame beta chains. Identical CDR3 protein sequences are pooled into one entry, listed with their most common genes and DNA. The V and J calls and clone size come from TCRdb's table, not from the authors' own analysis. The sample table holds some 150,000 distinct CDR3 sequences, of which 90% to 96% were seen once. The top ten hold 0.075% to 0.09% of the sample.

Trimming at the junction amounts to 5 bases on V and 5 bases on J, and the germline ends lie 19 bases apart. The CDR3 sequence holds 15 residues, the cysteine and phenylalanine included. The read is trimmed to its CDR3 DNA, 45 bases read in frame from base 1. In the germline V gene (reference sequence), CDR1 corresponds to DFQATT and CDR2 to SNEGSKA. The receptor chain draws on TRBV20-1 and TRBJ2-1, with TRBD2 perhaps the D gene, on 6 matching bases. This TCR derives from a human donor with Susac syndrome. Sequencing used CD4+ T cells from PBMCs. In nucleotide form, the sequence is TGCAGTGCTCGACCGACCGGGACTCGTCACAATGAGCAGTTCTTC. This yields the protein CSARPTGTRHNEQFF.